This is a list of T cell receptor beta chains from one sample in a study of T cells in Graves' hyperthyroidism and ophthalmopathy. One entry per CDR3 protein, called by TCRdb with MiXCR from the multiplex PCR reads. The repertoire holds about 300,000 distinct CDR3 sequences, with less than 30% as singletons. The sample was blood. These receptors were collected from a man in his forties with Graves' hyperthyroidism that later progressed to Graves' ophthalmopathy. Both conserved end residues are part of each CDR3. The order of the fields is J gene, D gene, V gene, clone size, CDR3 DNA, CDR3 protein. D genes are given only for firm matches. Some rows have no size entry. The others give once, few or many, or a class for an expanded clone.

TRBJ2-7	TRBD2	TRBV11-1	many	TGTGCCAGCAGTTCCTTGACTAGCGGAAGCTCCTACGAGCAGTACTTC	CASSSLTSGSSYEQYF
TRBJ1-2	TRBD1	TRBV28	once	TGTGCCAGCACCTTAAGGGACAGCTATTATGTGGGCTACACCTTC	CASTLRDSYYVGYTF
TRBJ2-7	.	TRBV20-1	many	TGCAGTGCTACAGGTGGGGGCCGGACCTACGAGCAGTACTTC	CSATGGGRTYEQYF
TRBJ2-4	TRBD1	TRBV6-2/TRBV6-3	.	TGTGCCAGCAGACTCAGGGGGAGTGTCAAAAACATTCAGTACTTC	CASRLRGSVKNIQYF
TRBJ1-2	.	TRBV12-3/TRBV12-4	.	TGTGCCAGCAGTCACCGGGACAAGGACCTCTATGGCTACACCTTC	CASSHRDKDLYGYTF
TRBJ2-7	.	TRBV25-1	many	TGTGCCAGCAGTGCAGGAGGGGGTACAGGGTACGAGCAGTACTTC	CASSAGGGTGYEQYF
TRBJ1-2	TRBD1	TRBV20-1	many	TGCAGTGCTAGAGATAGGGACCGGGACAGGGCCTATGGCTACACCTTC	CSARDRDRDRAYGYTF
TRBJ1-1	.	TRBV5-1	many	TGCGCCAGCAGCTTGGAGATTTTAGGAACGGGAACTGAAGCTTTCTTT	CASSLEILGTGTEAFF
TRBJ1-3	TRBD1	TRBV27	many	TGTGCCAGCAGTTCGGACAGGACGATGGGAAACACCATATATTTT	CASSSDRTMGNTIYF
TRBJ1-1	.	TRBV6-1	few	TGTGCCAGCAGCTGGGCCTCGAACACTGAAGCTTTCTTT	CASSWASNTEAFF
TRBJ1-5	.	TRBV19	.	TGTGCCAGTAGATCCGCCAGGGCAGGACTTTCGGGACAGCCCCAGCATTTT	CASRSARAGLSGQPQHF
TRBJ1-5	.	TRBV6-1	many	TGTGCCAGCAGAGACCACAGCTATAGCAATCAGCCCCAGCATTTT	CASRDHSYSNQPQHF
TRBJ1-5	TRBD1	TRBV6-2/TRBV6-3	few	TGTGCCAGCAGAGGAGACAGGGCCGTCAGTCAGCCCCAGCATTTT	CASRGDRAVSQPQHF
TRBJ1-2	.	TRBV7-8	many	TGTGCCAGCAGCTTTGGAGGGAGCATAGGCTACACCTTC	CASSFGGSIGYTF
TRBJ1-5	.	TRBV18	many	TGTGCCAGCTCGATCGGACAGCCGCCCCAGCATTTT	CASSIGQPPQHF
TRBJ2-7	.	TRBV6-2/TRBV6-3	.	TGTGCCAGCACCCTTAATAGACTAAGAACCTACGAGCAGTACTTC	CASTLNRLRTYEQYF
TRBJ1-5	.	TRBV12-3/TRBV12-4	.	TGTGCCAGCAGTTTAGGGCGGGGGCTAGGGCAGCCCCAGCATTTT	CASSLGRGLGQPQHF
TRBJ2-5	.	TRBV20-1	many	TGCAGTGCTAGAGATCGGGTGAGGCTAGGAGAGACCCAGTACTTC	CSARDRVRLGETQYF
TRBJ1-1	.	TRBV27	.	TGTGCCAGCTCCCGGTTCACGAACACTGAAGCTTTCTTT	CASSRFTNTEAFF
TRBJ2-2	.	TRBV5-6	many	TGTGCCAGCAGCTTGGTTCTAGCCGGGGAGCTGTTTTTT	CASSLVLAGELFF
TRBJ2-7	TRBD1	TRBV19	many	TGTGCCAGTAGTAACTGGGGACAGGGGGATTACGAGCAGTACTTC	CASSNWGQGDYEQYF
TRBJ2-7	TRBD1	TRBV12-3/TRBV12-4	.	TGTGCCAGCAGTTTCGGGACAGCATATTCTCGGCAGTACTTC	CASSFGTAYSRQYF
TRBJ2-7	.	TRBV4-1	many	TGCGCCAGCAGCCGTGGAGCGGATACCTACGAGCAGTACTTC	CASSRGADTYEQYF
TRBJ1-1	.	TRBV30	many	TGTGCCTGGAGGGGGACGAACACTGAAGCTTTCTTT	CAWRGTNTEAFF
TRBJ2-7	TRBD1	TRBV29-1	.	TGCAGCGTTCAGCCGGGACAGGGGATGTACGAGCAGTACTTC	CSVQPGQGMYEQYF
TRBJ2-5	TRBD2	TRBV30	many	TGTGCCTGGAGCGACAAAACCCGGACTAGCGGGAGAGGTGAGACCCAGTACTTC	CAWSDKTRTSGRGETQYF
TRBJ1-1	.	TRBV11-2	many	TGTGCCAGCAGCTCCCCCGGGGCCGAGAACACTGAAGCTTTCTTT	CASSSPGAENTEAFF
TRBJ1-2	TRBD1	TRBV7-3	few	TGTGCCAGCAGCGAGAAGACAGGGGCCCTCGATGGCTACACCTTC	CASSEKTGALDGYTF
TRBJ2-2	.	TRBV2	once	TGTGCCAGCGAAACCCACGGAGTCGGGGAGCTGTTTTTT	CASETHGVGELFF
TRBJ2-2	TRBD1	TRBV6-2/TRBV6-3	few	TGTGCCAGCAGTTCAGGACAGGGAACGTTATGGGCCGGGGAGCTGTTTTTT	CASSSGQGTLWAGELFF
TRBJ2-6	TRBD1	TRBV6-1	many	TGTGCCAGCGGGAAGACCGACAGGGTGGCTGGGGCCAACGTCCTGACTTTC	CASGKTDRVAGANVLTF
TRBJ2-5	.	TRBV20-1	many	TGCAGTGCTAGAACCGGGGCCCAAGAGACCCAGTACTTC	CSARTGAQETQYF
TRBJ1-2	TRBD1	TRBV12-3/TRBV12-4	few	TGTGCCAGCAGTTTAAGGGACAGCGATGGCTACACCTTC	CASSLRDSDGYTF
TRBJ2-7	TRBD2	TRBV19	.	TGTGCCAGTAGTAGGGGACTAGTGGCCAACGAGCAGTACTTC	CASSRGLVANEQYF
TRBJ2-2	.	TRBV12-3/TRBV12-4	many	TGTGCCAGCAGTTATTACACCGGGGAGCTGTTTTTT	CASSYYTGELFF
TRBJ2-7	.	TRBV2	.	TGTGCCAGCAGTGAAGGACTGGGCGAGCAGTACTTC	CASSEGLGEQYF
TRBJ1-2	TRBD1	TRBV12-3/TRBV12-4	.	TGTGCCAGCGGTGGGACAGCGATTTCCTACACCTTC	CASGGTAISYTF
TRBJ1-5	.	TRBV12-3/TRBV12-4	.	TGTGCCAGCAGTTCTCCTCCGGGTTATCAGCCCCAGCATTTT	CASSSPPGYQPQHF
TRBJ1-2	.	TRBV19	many	TGTGCCAGTAGCTATACAGGGCCCGTCGGTTACACCTTC	CASSYTGPVGYTF
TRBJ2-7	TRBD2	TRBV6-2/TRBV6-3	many	TGTGCCAGCAGTTCTAGCGGGAGAACCTACGAGCAGTACTTC	CASSSSGRTYEQYF
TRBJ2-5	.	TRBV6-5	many	TGTGCCAGCAGTTACTCTTCTAGCAGCGAGACCCAGTACTTC	CASSYSSSSETQYF
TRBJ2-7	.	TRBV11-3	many	TGTGCCAGCAGCTTAGAGGGGACCCTGTACGAGCAGTACTTC	CASSLEGTLYEQYF